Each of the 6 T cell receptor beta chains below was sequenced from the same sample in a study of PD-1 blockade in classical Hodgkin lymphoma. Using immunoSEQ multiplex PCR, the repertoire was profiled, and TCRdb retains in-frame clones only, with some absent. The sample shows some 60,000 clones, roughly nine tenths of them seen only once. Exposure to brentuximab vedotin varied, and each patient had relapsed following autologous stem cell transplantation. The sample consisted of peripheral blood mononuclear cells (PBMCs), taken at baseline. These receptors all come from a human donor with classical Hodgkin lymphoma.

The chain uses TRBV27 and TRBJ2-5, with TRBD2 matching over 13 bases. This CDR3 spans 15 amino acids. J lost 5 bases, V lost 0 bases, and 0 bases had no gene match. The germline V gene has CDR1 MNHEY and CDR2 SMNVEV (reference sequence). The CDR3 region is CASSLSGLAGETQYF. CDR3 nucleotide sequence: TGTGCCAGCAGTTTATCGGGACTAGCGGGGGAGACCCAGTACTTC.

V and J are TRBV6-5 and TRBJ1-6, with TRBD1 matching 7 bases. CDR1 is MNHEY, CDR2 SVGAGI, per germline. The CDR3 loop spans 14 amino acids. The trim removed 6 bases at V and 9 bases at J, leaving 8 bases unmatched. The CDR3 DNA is TGTGCCAGCAGCCGGGGACAGATAGCTTCACCCCTCCACTTT. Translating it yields CASSRGQIASPLHF.

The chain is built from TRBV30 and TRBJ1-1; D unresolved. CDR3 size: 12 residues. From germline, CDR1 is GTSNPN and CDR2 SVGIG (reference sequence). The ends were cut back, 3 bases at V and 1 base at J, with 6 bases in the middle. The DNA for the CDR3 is TGTGCCTGGAGCGGTGGGAACACTGAAGCTTTCTTT. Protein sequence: CAWSGGNTEAFF.

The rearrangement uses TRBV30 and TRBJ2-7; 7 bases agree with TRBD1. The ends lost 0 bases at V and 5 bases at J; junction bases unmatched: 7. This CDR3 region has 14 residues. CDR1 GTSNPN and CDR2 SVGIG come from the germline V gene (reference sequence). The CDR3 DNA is TGTGCCTGGAGTGTCCTCGGCAGGGGGAACGAGCAGTACTTC. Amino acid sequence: CAWSVLGRGNEQYF. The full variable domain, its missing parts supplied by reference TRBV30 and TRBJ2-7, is SQTIHQWPATLVQPVGSPLSLECTVEGTSNPNLYWYRQAAGRGLQLLFYSVGIGQISSEVPQNLSASRPQDRQFILSSKKLLLSDSGFYLCAWSVLGRGNEQYFGPGTRLTVT.

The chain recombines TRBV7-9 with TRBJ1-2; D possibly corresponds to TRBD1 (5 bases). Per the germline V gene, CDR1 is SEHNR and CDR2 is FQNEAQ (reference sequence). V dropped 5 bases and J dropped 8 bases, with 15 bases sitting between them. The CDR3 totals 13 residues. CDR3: CASSIGTTMGYTF. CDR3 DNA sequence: TGTGCCAGCAGCATTGGGACGACGATGGGCTACACCTTC.

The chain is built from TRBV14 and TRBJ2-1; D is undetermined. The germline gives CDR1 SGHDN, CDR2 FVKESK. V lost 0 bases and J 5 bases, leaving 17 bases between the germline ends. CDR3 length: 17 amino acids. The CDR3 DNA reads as TGTGCCAGCAGCCAAGATAATATTGTCTTCCTCCACAATGAGCAGTTCTTC. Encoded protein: CASSQDNIVFLHNEQFF.